This note documents a single T cell receptor beta chain sequence. Its antigen remains unknown. On cycle 4 day 1 and cycle 7 day 1, as well as at baseline, blood was sampled. Clones were read by immunoSEQ multiplex PCR, and TCRdb kept only the in-frame ones, dropping some. The table shows some 60,000 clones, with 80% to 90% occurring only once. The sample comes from a study of OX40 agonist ivuxolimab in advanced cancers. General study findings and limits: Mean expanded clone counts were higher in CD8+ than CD4+ T cells.

Per the germline V gene, CDR1 is LGHNA and CDR2 is YNFKEQ. V was trimmed by 2 bases and J by 0 bases, leaving 14 bases between them. The CDR3 length is 17 residues. V gene TRBV4-2 combines with J gene TRBJ1-3; D possibly corresponds to TRBD1 (6 bases). This sequence originates from an adult with an advanced solid tumor such as melanoma, head and neck, liver or kidney cancer. The input for sequencing was CD4+ or CD8+ T cells sorted from blood, taken in a trial of the OX40 agonist ivuxolimab. The CDR3 DNA reads TGTGCCAGCAGCCAATTAGGGGGGTCGAGCTCTGGAAACACCATATATTTT. Amino acid sequence: CASSQLGGSSSGNTIYF.